This TCR beta chain was found in a study of CXCR3-negative and CXCR3-positive naive CD8 T cells. Study overall: Summed over all libraries, TRB reads came to roughly 150 million, with about 1.5 +/- 0.3 million per library.

Study-wide results and limits: Cryopreservation partially decreased CXCR3 expression, and most assays used fresh PBMCs. Against CXCR3-negative naive cells, CXCR3-positive naive cells showed more hydrophobic TRB CDR3s. Both naive subsets, CXCR3-negative and CXCR3-positive, displayed similar TRBV-TRBJ usage, unlike memory cells.

Of note for this clonotype: Antigen unknown.

UMI-tagged TRB cDNA libraries were built via 5' RACE. Each CDR3 protein gets one entry in TCRdb, which reprocessed the 5' RACE reads and gives no DNA. The sample includes around 60,000 distinct CDR3 sequences. Researchers reported sorting every CD8+ T cell subset in triplicate, 300,000 cells per sort. The source is a human donor in good health. Some clones in this sample may be carry-over from other donors' samples. The sample was naive CXCR3+ CD8+ T cells from blood. The subset was: CD45RO-CCR7+CD27+CD95- naive CD8+ T cells expressing CXCR3 (TNR3+).

The CDR3 loop is CASGFGLNEQFF. V is TRBV12-3 or TRBV12-4 and J is TRBJ2-1. The CDR3 extends over 12 amino acids.